A selection of T cell receptor beta chains follows, all from one sample in a study of cytomegalovirus exposure and HLA in healthy donors. TCRdb keeps only in-frame clones here, not all; method: immunoSEQ multiplex PCR. The sample contains 150,000 to 200,000 clones, about 75% of which appear only once. Sequencing was performed on PBMCs. These receptor sequences come from a female donor in good health and CMV-seronegative. CDR3s include the opening cysteine and the closing phenylalanine or tryptophan. A D gene is named only where the DNA matches it firmly. Clone size is given for some rows only: seen once, a few or many times, or a class if the clone is expanded.

j_gene: TRBJ2-1; abundance: NA; len: 21; v_gene: TRBV29-1; d_gene: TRBD2; CDR3nt: TGCAGCGTTGAAGGCCGGCGGGGGACTAGCGGGAGGATTAGATCCTACAATGAGCAGTTCTTC; CDR3aa: CSVEGRRGTSGRIRSYNEQFF
j_gene: TRBJ2-1; abundance: NA; len: 17; v_gene: TRBV19; d_gene: TRBD2; CDR3nt: TGTGCCAGTAGTATCCCAGCTAGCGGGAGGGCCAGGGGTGAGCAGTTCTTC; CDR3aa: CASSIPASGRARGEQFF
j_gene: TRBJ2-5; abundance: NA; len: 15; v_gene: TRBV11-2; d_gene: NA; CDR3nt: TGTGCCAGCAGCCCCCGCGTGCGCGGAGTCGAGACCCAGTACTTC; CDR3aa: CASSPRVRGVETQYF
j_gene: TRBJ1-2; abundance: NA; len: 16; v_gene: TRBV5-6; d_gene: NA; CDR3nt: TGTGCCAGCGTTACTATGGTCCGGGGGGTTAACTATGGCTACACCTTC; CDR3aa: CASVTMVRGVNYGYTF
j_gene: TRBJ2-7; abundance: NA; len: 14; v_gene: TRBV7-6; d_gene: NA; CDR3nt: TGTGCCAGCAGCTTAGCAACGCTCTCCTACGAGCAGTACTTC; CDR3aa: CASSLATLSYEQYF
j_gene: TRBJ1-1; abundance: NA; len: 16; v_gene: TRBV10-3; d_gene: TRBD1; CDR3nt: TGTGCCATCAGTGGGGAGGCCTCCGGGACAGGCCCTGTAGGGCCGTTT; CDR3aa: CAISGEASGTGPVGPF
j_gene: TRBJ1-4; abundance: few; len: 14; v_gene: TRBV5-1; d_gene: NA; CDR3nt: TGCGCCAGCAGGGAAAGACAGATTAATGAAAAACTGTTTTTT; CDR3aa: CASRERQINEKLFF
j_gene: TRBJ1-2; abundance: NA; len: 13; v_gene: TRBV29-1; d_gene: NA; CDR3nt: TGCAGCGTTGCAGGCAGGGTAAGAGATGGCTACACCTTC; CDR3aa: CSVAGRVRDGYTF
j_gene: TRBJ1-6; abundance: few; len: 16; v_gene: TRBV5-5; d_gene: TRBD1; CDR3nt: TGTGCCAGCAGCTTGGGAGACAGGGGGCATGGGTCACCCCTCCACTTT; CDR3aa: CASSLGDRGHGSPLHF
j_gene: TRBJ2-7; abundance: NA; len: 16; v_gene: TRBV11-3; d_gene: TRBD2; CDR3nt: TGTGCCAGCAGCTCTGGGACTAGCGGGAACGTCCCCGAGCAGTACTTC; CDR3aa: CASSSGTSGNVPEQYF
j_gene: TRBJ2-3; abundance: NA; len: 15; v_gene: TRBV5-1; d_gene: TRBD2; CDR3nt: TGCGCCAGCATACTGACTAGCGGGGGAACAGATACGCAGTATTTT; CDR3aa: CASILTSGGTDTQYF
j_gene: TRBJ2-3; abundance: NA; len: 13; v_gene: TRBV10-3; d_gene: NA; CDR3nt: TGTGCCATCAGTGCTCTTGAGACAGATACGCAGTATTTT; CDR3aa: CAISALETDTQYF
j_gene: TRBJ2-2; abundance: NA; len: 15; v_gene: TRBV2; d_gene: TRBD2; CDR3nt: TGTGCCAGCAAAGGATTAGCGGGGTATGCCGGGGAGCTGTTTTTT; CDR3aa: CASKGLAGYAGELFF
j_gene: TRBJ2-7; abundance: NA; len: 15; v_gene: TRBV5-6; d_gene: TRBD1; CDR3nt: TGTGCCAGCAGCTTGCAGGGGGCGGCACTGTACGAGCAGTACTTC; CDR3aa: CASSLQGAALYEQYF
j_gene: TRBJ2-7; abundance: few; len: 14; v_gene: TRBV13; d_gene: NA; CDR3nt: TGTGCCAGCAGCGAGGGACTGCGAGTTTACGAGCAGTACTTC; CDR3aa: CASSEGLRVYEQYF
j_gene: TRBJ2-5; abundance: few; len: 15; v_gene: TRBV6-1; d_gene: TRBD1; CDR3nt: TGTGCCAGCAATAGAAACAGGGGAGCCCAAGAGACCCAGTACTTC; CDR3aa: CASNRNRGAQETQYF
j_gene: TRBJ2-7; abundance: NA; len: 15; v_gene: TRBV7-6; d_gene: TRBD1; CDR3nt: TGTGCCAGCAGCTTAGATGGGACAGGATTCTACGAGCAGTACTTC; CDR3aa: CASSLDGTGFYEQYF
j_gene: TRBJ2-3; abundance: NA; len: 15; v_gene: TRBV11-2; d_gene: NA; CDR3nt: TGTGCCAGCAGCCGGGCCGTCGGGGTAACAGATACGCAGTATTTT; CDR3aa: CASSRAVGVTDTQYF
j_gene: TRBJ2-1; abundance: NA; len: 16; v_gene: TRBV5-1; d_gene: TRBD2; CDR3nt: TGCGCCAGCAGCACAGGGACTAGCGGGATAGGATATGAGCAGTTCTTC; CDR3aa: CASSTGTSGIGYEQFF
j_gene: TRBJ2-1; abundance: NA; len: 16; v_gene: TRBV5-1; d_gene: TRBD2; CDR3nt: TGCGCCAGCAGCTGGGGTGGGAGCGGGACCTACAATGAGCAGTTCTTC; CDR3aa: CASSWGGSGTYNEQFF
j_gene: TRBJ1-1; abundance: few; len: 16; v_gene: TRBV5-1; d_gene: TRBD1; CDR3nt: TGCGCCAGCAGCCTTGGACAGGGTAGGGTGAACACTGAAGCTTTCTTT; CDR3aa: CASSLGQGRVNTEAFF
j_gene: TRBJ1-2; abundance: NA; len: 14; v_gene: TRBV6-5; d_gene: NA; CDR3nt: TGTGCCAGCAGTGCAAGGAGTGAGGACTATGGCTACACCTTC; CDR3aa: CASSARSEDYGYTF
j_gene: TRBJ2-1; abundance: NA; len: 15; v_gene: TRBV9; d_gene: TRBD2; CDR3nt: TGTGCCAGCAGCGCTTTAGCGGGGCTATACAATGAGCAGTTCTTC; CDR3aa: CASSALAGLYNEQFF
j_gene: TRBJ2-7; abundance: once; len: 15; v_gene: TRBV7-9; d_gene: NA; CDR3nt: TGTGCCAGCAGCTACGGACAGTCCCCAATCTACGAGCAGTACTTC; CDR3aa: CASSYGQSPIYEQYF
j_gene: TRBJ2-4; abundance: NA; len: 20; v_gene: TRBV5-1; d_gene: NA; CDR3nt: TGCGCCAGCAGCTTGGCCCCCCAGGGTACAGGGCAGTCAGCCAAAAACATTCAGTACTTC; CDR3aa: CASSLAPQGTGQSAKNIQYF
j_gene: TRBJ1-1; abundance: NA; len: 15; v_gene: TRBV5-1; d_gene: NA; CDR3nt: TGCGCCAGCAGCATAGGACTCCCCGGGAACACTGAAGCTTTCTTT; CDR3aa: CASSIGLPGNTEAFF